The rows below give T cell receptor beta chains drawn from one sample of a study of blood T cell repertoires in COVID-19. The table came from immunoSEQ multiplex PCR; TCRdb's copy has only in-frame clones and leaves some out. This sample has 250,000 to 350,000 clones, with roughly 87% found just once. The sample consisted of PBMCs or T cells enriched from blood (not recorded which). These receptors came from a woman between 18 and 29 years old who had recovered from COVID-19. Both conserved end residues are part of each CDR3. Each record gives: D gene, V gene, J gene, clone size, CDR3 protein, CDR3 DNA. The D gene is left open where the match is weak. Clone size appears in some rows only: once, few, many, or a class for an expanded clone.

-	TRBV6-5	TRBJ2-6	-	CASRTRASGANVLTF	TGTGCCAGCAGGACCAGGGCCTCTGGGGCCAACGTCCTGACTTTC
-	TRBV6-5	TRBJ1-2	-	CASRISRGYTF	TGTGCCAGCAGGATCTCTCGGGGCTACACCTTC
-	TRBV5-1	TRBJ2-3	-	CASRSEAATDTQYF	TGCGCCAGCAGAAGTGAAGCGGCCACAGATACGCAGTATTTT
TRBD2	TRBV2	TRBJ2-1	-	CASKRLAGGFENNEQFF	TGTGCCAGCAAGCGTCTAGCGGGAGGGTTCGAGAACAATGAGCAGTTCTTC
TRBD1	TRBV20-1	TRBJ1-2	-	CSASRTGGSYGYTF	TGCAGTGCTAGTAGGACAGGGGGAAGCTATGGCTACACCTTC
TRBD1	TRBV5-6	TRBJ2-7	-	CASSLDHRGSCSYEQYF	TGTGCCAGCAGCTTGGACCACAGGGGGAGTTGCTCCTACGAGCAGTACTTC
TRBD1	TRBV7-2	TRBJ1-6	few	CASSSRTGGGNSPLHF	TGTGCCAGCAGCTCGCGGACAGGGGGCGGGAATTCACCCCTCCACTTT
TRBD1	TRBV11-3	TRBJ2-2	-	CASSPRQGGTGELFF	TGTGCCAGCAGCCCGCGACAGGGTGGTACCGGGGAGCTGTTTTTT
TRBD1	TRBV2	TRBJ1-1	-	CASSDPGTADEAFF	TGTGCCAGCAGTGATCCCGGGACAGCCGATGAAGCTTTCTTT
-	TRBV14	TRBJ2-2	-	CASSPTSAGELFF	TGTGCCAGCAGCCCTACTAGTGCCGGGGAGCTGTTTTTT